The 27 T cell receptor beta chains reported below all come from one sample, sequenced in a study of T cells in Graves' hyperthyroidism and ophthalmopathy. Amplified TCR beta CDR3 regions came from RNA transcripts. The HTBI set primed first-round TCR CDR3 RT-PCR. A single record per CDR3 protein comes from TCRdb applying MiXCR to the multiplex PCR reads. Of around 600,000 distinct CDR3 sequences in the sample, less than 45% were seen once. Sequenced material: peripheral blood or thyroid tissue (not recorded which). All receptors come from an adult man with Graves' disease, either hyperthyroidism or ophthalmopathy (not recorded which).

In its sample, this clonotype was seen a few times. V gene TRBV7-2 combines with J gene TRBJ2-5, with D perhaps given as TRBD1 or TRBD2 (5 bases each). The CDR3 runs 12 residues. V was clipped by 5 bases and J by 9 bases, with 13 bases between them. Germline CDR1 is SGHTA and CDR2 is FQGNSA. The CDR3 is CASSEGRTPQYF. As DNA, the CDR3 is TGTGCCAGCAGCGAGGGACGGACCCCCCAGTACTTC. Looking up the rest from reference TRBV7-2 and TRBJ2-5 gives the full variable domain: GAGVSQSPSNKVTEKGKDVELRCDPISGHTALYWYRQSLGQGLEFLIYFQGNSAPDKSGLPSDRFSAERTGGSVSTLTIQRTQQEDSAVYLCASSEGRTPQYFGPGTRLLVL.

On this clonotype itself: A much bigger clone sits one base away, suggesting this may be a read error. V and J are TRBV29-1 and TRBJ1-4; D ambiguous. The CDR3 runs to 13 residues. V was clipped by 7 bases and J by 3 bases, with 12 bases between them. Germline CDR1 and CDR2: SQVTM and ANQGSEA. In nucleotides, the CDR3 is TGCAGCGGGCGCCTTGAAGCTAATGAAAAACTGTTTTTT. This codes for CSGRLEANEKLFF.

The table lists this clonotype with many counts. For the CDR3, the DNA is TGTGCCAGCAGTGAATCCCAGGGAAGGGGCTACACCTTC. Translated, it gives CASSESQGRGYTF. The chain employs TRBV6-1 and TRBJ1-2, with D possibly matching TRBD1 (5 bases). CDR1 MNHNS and CDR2 SASEGT come from the germline V gene. There are 13 residues in the CDR3. V lost 2 bases and J lost 8, with 12 bases in between.

This clonotype has a handful of counts. The chain couples TRBV5-1 to TRBJ1-1, with TRBD1 as a possible D gene (6 bases). The CDR3 runs 13 residues. V shed 5 bases and J shed 1 base, with 9 bases lying between them. CDR1 is SGHRS and CDR2 is YFSETQ in the germline V gene. The DNA for the CDR3 is TGCGCCAGCAGAGGACAGACGAACACTGAAGCTTTCTTT. This translates into CASRGQTNTEAFF.

This chain links TRBV5-1 with TRBJ1-1, with D tentatively TRBD1 (6 bases). V shed 0 bases and J shed 8 bases, with 11 bases lying between them. Per germline, CDR1 SGHRS and CDR2 YFSETQ. The CDR3 contains 13 residues. The DNA for the CDR3 is TGCGCCAGCAGCTTGGGTGTGACAGGCGAAGCTTTCTTT. Its translation is CASSLGVTGEAFF.

V and J are TRBV6-5 and TRBJ1-2; tentative D call: TRBD1 (5 bases). V was shortened by 2 bases and J by 7 bases, with 20 bases between the two germline ends. This CDR3 contains 16 residues. CDR1 is MNHEY, CDR2 SVGAGI, per germline. CDR3 sequence: CASSYPTGAGFGGYTF. CDR3 DNA: TGTGCCAGCAGTTACCCAACTGGGGCGGGGTTCGGTGGCTACACCTTC.

The genes are TRBV7-3 and TRBJ2-2; D is tentatively TRBD1 or TRBD2 (5 bases each). This CDR3 region has 17 residues. Per germline, CDR1 SGHTA and CDR2 FQGTGA. The ends were cut back, 6 bases at V and 6 bases at J, with 23 bases in the middle. CDR3 loop: CASRPYGGSGLAGELFF. The CDR3 bases are TGTGCCAGCAGACCATATGGGGGTTCGGGTCTCGCCGGGGAGCTGTTTTTT.

This clonotype was observed at least ten times. The chain carries TRBV10-3 and TRBJ1-5; the match to TRBD1 covers 8 bases. The germline V gene has CDR1 ENHRY and CDR2 SYGVKD. The CDR3 contains 15 residues. Losses at the gene ends were 5 bases for V and 1 base for J; bases not matched to a gene: 4. This CDR3 reads CAISPQGGSNQPQHF. The CDR3 DNA follows: TGTGCCATCAGTCCACAGGGGGGGAGCAATCAGCCCCAGCATTTT.

This clonotype was seen a few times. This sequence joins TRBV10-1 and TRBJ2-5; D is possibly TRBD1 or TRBD2 (5 bases each). Per the germline V gene, CDR1 is WNHNN and CDR2 is SYGVQD (reference sequence). This CDR3 comprises 16 residues. Trimming pared 9 bases from V and 2 bases from J, leaving 22 bases between. CDR3 protein: CARTPWDRALQETQYF. The CDR3 region has the DNA TGCGCCAGAACACCTTGGGACCGAGCTCTTCAAGAGACCCAGTACTTC.

This clonotype occurred many times. V gene TRBV20-1 combines with J gene TRBJ2-5, with TRBD2 matching over 7 bases. Germline V gives CDR1 DFQATT, CDR2 SNEGSKA (reference sequence). Germline trimming cut 1 base from V and 4 bases from J; bases unmatched to any gene: 12. The CDR3 has 16 residues. For the CDR3, the DNA is TGCAGTGCTAGAGGTGAAGAGGCAGGGAGGGGAGAGACCCAGTACTTC. It specifies CSARGEEAGRGETQYF.

Ten or more counts support this clonotype. The chain carries TRBV24-1 and TRBJ2-7; perhaps D is TRBD1 or TRBD2 (5 bases each). Germline loops: CDR1 KGHDR, CDR2 SFDVKD. Trimming pared 4 bases from V and 0 bases from J, leaving 12 bases between. This CDR3 is built from 15 residues. The CDR3 coding sequence is TGTGCCACCAGTGACCTTCCGGGACCCTCCTACGAGCAGTACTTC. Translated, it gives CATSDLPGPSYEQYF.

Remarks on this clonotype: It may be a read error: a sequence one base away is much more abundant. V gene TRBV10-3 combines with J gene TRBJ1-6; no clear D. With 4 bases removed from V and 3 bases from J, the gap between germline ends came to 4 bases. Germline lookup yields CDR1 ENHRY and CDR2 SYGVKD. The CDR3 sequence is 13 residues long. CDR3 DNA: TGTGCCATCAGTGGGCACTATAATTCACCCCTCCACTTT. Protein: CAISGHYNSPLHF.

This clonotype was seen many times. The chain couples TRBV20-1 to TRBJ2-7; TRBD1 agrees at 7 bases. Unmatched junction bases numbered 6, after V lost 4 bases and J lost 3 bases. The CDR3 runs 13 residues. The germline V gene has CDR1 DFQATT and CDR2 SNEGSKA (reference sequence). The CDR3 DNA reads TGCAGTGCTAATCTAAACAGGGGCTACGAGCAGTACTTC. As protein: CSANLNRGYEQYF.

The chain links TRBV20-1 to TRBJ1-2, with unresolved D. The length of the CDR3 is 15 residues. Germline CDR1 is DFQATT and CDR2 is SNEGSKA (reference sequence). V was clipped by 3 bases and J by 1 base, with 15 bases between them. Here the CDR3 reads CSASPPRSFNYGYTF. Here the CDR3 DNA reads TGCAGTGCTAGCCCCCCTCGCTCCTTTAACTATGGCTACACCTTC.

This clonotype was seen many times. The V gene is TRBV20-1, the J gene TRBJ1-2; tentative D call: TRBD1 (6 bases). The CDR3 has 11 amino acids. In germline, CDR1 is DFQATT, CDR2 SNEGSKA (reference sequence). In DNA, the CDR3 is TGCAGCGCGGACAGCCCGTATGGCTACACCTTC. Its translation: CSADSPYGYTF.

This clonotype was picked up many times. This chain uses TRBV29-1 with TRBJ1-2, with 8 positions matching TRBD1. Germline trimming cut 6 bases from V and 5 bases from J; bases unmatched to any gene: 8. The CDR3 is 13 residues long. Germline CDR1 reads SQVTM; CDR2 reads ANQGSEA. The CDR3 DNA sequence: TGCAGCGTGGGGGACAGGAGCCGTTATGGCTACACCTTC. This encodes CSVGDRSRYGYTF. The whole variable domain, remainder taken from reference TRBV29-1 and TRBJ1-2, is SAVISQKPSRDICQRGTSLTIQCQVDSQVTMMFWYRQQPGQSLTLIATANQGSEATYESGFVIDKFPISRPNLTFSTLTVSNMSPEDSSIYLCSVGDRSRYGYTFGSGTRLTVV.

The J gene is TRBJ1-5, the V gene TRBV7-4; tentative D call: TRBD1 (5 bases). This CDR3 is 15 amino acids long. Trimming stripped 1 base from V and 5 bases from J, with 12 bases between. The germline V gene encodes CDR1 SGHVT and CDR2 SQSDAQ. CDR3 protein: CASSLGTTAHQPQHF. The CDR3 bases are TGTGCCAGCAGCTTAGGCACGACAGCCCATCAGCCCCAGCATTTT. Filled out from reference TRBV7-4 and TRBJ1-5, the complete variable domain reads GAGVSQSPRYKVAKRGRDVALRCDSISGHVTLYWYRQTLGQGSEVLTYSQSDAQRDKSGRPSGRFSAERPERSVSTLKIQRTEQGDSAVYLCASSLGTTAHQPQHFGDGTRLSIL.

This clonotype was observed a handful of times. J is TRBJ1-4 and V is TRBV20-1, with D possibly matching TRBD1 (5 bases). V was cut by 1 base and J by 7 bases, with 13 bases left in between. Looked up from germline, CDR1 is DFQATT and CDR2 is SNEGSKA (reference sequence). This CDR3 spans 14 amino acids. The CDR3 sequence: CSARVFQGGEKLFF. Written as DNA, the CDR3 is TGCAGTGCTAGAGTATTTCAGGGAGGTGAAAAACTGTTTTTT.

The gene calls are TRBV5-6 and TRBJ1-6; 8 bases map to TRBD1. Losses at the gene ends were 4 bases for V and 8 bases for J; bases not matched to a gene: 11. The length of the CDR3 is 16 residues. CDR1 is SGHDT and CDR2 is YYEEEE in the germline V gene. The CDR3 sequence: CASSDTGQGLYSPLHF. The DNA of the CDR3 is TGTGCCAGCAGCGACACAGGACAGGGTCTGTATTCACCCCTCCACTTT.

The chain uses TRBV7-9 and TRBJ1-6, with D maybe TRBD1 (5 bases). Germline assignment: CDR1 SEHNR and CDR2 FQNEAQ (reference sequence). The CDR3 is made up of 17 amino acids. V lost 9 bases, J lost 5 bases, and 23 bases lay in between. CDR3 nucleotide sequence: TGTGCCAGTAGTCTCGCGAGGGGCCGGATTGATAATTCACCCCTCCACTTT. It yields the protein CASSLARGRIDNSPLHF. Together with reference TRBV7-9 and TRBJ1-6, the CDR3 gives the full variable domain: DTGVSQNPRHKITKRGQNVTFRCDPISEHNRLYWYRQTLGQGPEFLTYFQNEAQLEKSRLLSDRFSAERPKGSFSTLEIQRTEQGDSAMYLCASSLARGRIDNSPLHFGNGTRLTVT.

This clonotype was observed a handful of times. The chain combines TRBV5-1 with TRBJ2-7; 12 bases are shared with TRBD2. CDR1 and CDR2 from the germline V gene are SGHRS and YFSETQ. The CDR3 runs 17 residues. The ends lost 0 bases at V and 2 bases at J; junction bases unmatched: 6. For the CDR3, the DNA is TGCGCCAGCAGCTTGGACGCTAGCGGGAGGGCTCCCTACGAGCAGTACTTC. Its translation: CASSLDASGRAPYEQYF.

Of note for this clonotype: One junction end does not reproduce the germline sequence, and a read error may be involved. The chain couples TRBV2 to TRBJ1-2, with D possibly being TRBD1 (5 bases). From germline, CDR1 is SNHLY and CDR2 FYNNEI. The CDR3 has 15 amino acids. CDR3 sequence reads: CASSSNRFPRYGHTF. Written as DNA, the CDR3 is TGTGCCAGCAGCTCAAACAGGTTTCCACGCTATGGCCACACCTTC.

This clonotype was recorded a few times. The chain employs TRBV4-1 and TRBJ1-2, with 7 bases aligning to TRBD1. CDR3 length: 14 residues. CDR1 and CDR2 (germline): MGHRA, YSYEKL. The V gene end was trimmed by 1 base and the J gene end by 5 bases; junction bases not matched to a gene: 4. The CDR3 DNA reads TGCGCCAGCAGCCAAGTCCGACAGGGTTATGGCTACACCTTC. The encoded protein is CASSQVRQGYGYTF.

This clonotype has just a few counts. V gene TRBV20-1 combines with J gene TRBJ1-3; D gene ambiguous. Germline CDR1 DFQATT, CDR2 SNEGSKA (reference sequence). Trimming shortened V by 5 bases and J by 2 bases, and 10 bases separated the two germline ends. The CDR3 is 13 residues long. The CDR3 nucleotides are TGCAGTGCTGAGGTTTTGCCTGGAAACACCATATATTTT. Protein sequence: CSAEVLPGNTIYF.

The chain uses TRBV7-9 and TRBJ2-7, with D perhaps matching TRBD2 (5 bases). Germline CDR1 is SEHNR and CDR2 is FQNEAQ (reference sequence). Trimming shortened V by 6 bases and J by 1 base, and 13 bases separated the two germline ends. This CDR3 region has 14 residues. The DNA for the CDR3 is TGTGCCAGCAGTTCGCCCCGGGGATCCTACGAGCAGTACTTC. Its protein product is CASSSPRGSYEQYF.

This clonotype was seen many times. This chain joins TRBV12-3 or TRBV12-4 and TRBJ1-2; D unresolved. The CDR3 sequence is 11 residues long. V shed 5 bases and J shed 6 bases, with 7 bases lying between them. The CDR3 protein is CASSHVDGYTF. DNA for the CDR3: TGTGCCAGCAGTCATGTGGATGGCTACACCTTC.

The gene calls are TRBV7-9 and TRBJ1-2; a possible D gene is TRBD1 (5 bases). Germline CDR1 reads SEHNR; CDR2 reads FQNEAQ (reference sequence). CDR3 length: 13 amino acids. With 6 bases removed from V and 3 bases from J, the gap between germline ends came to 11 bases. CDR3 residues: CASSPEGYYGYTF. The CDR3 bases are TGTGCCAGCAGTCCCGAGGGGTACTATGGCTACACCTTC.